Presented here are 20 T cell receptor beta chains from one specimen sequenced in a study of T cells in Graves' hyperthyroidism and ophthalmopathy. From RNA transcripts, TCR beta CDR3 regions were amplified. TCR CDR3 regions were first amplified by RT-PCR with HTBI primers. TCRdb recomputed calls from the multiplex PCR reads with MiXCR, one row per CDR3 protein. The repertoire holds fewer than 600,000 distinct CDR3 sequences, with 12% to 15% as singletons. The sequenced sample consisted of blood. These receptors all come from a woman aged 40 to 50 with Graves' hyperthyroidism.

This clonotype was counted a few times. V and J are TRBV19 and TRBJ1-1; TRBD1 might be the D (5 bases). Germline V gene lookup returns CDR1 LNHDA and CDR2 SQIVND (reference sequence). This CDR3 spans 15 amino acids. V was trimmed by 4 bases and J by 5 bases, leaving 17 bases between them. The CDR3 sequence is CASSTTTGVGTEAFF. CDR3 coding DNA: TGTGCCAGTAGTACTACCACGGGGGTTGGAACTGAAGCTTTCTTT.

Many counts were recorded for this clonotype. The V gene is TRBV10-3, the J gene TRBJ2-1; D is possibly TRBD2 (6 bases). V was shortened by 5 bases and J by 6 bases, with 8 bases between the two germline ends. The CDR3 has 12 amino acids. The germline V gene has CDR1 ENHRY and CDR2 SYGVKD. This chain's CDR3 is CAISSTSNEQFF. The CDR3 coding sequence is TGTGCCATCAGTTCGACTAGCAATGAGCAGTTCTTC.

This clonotype has a count of ten or more. The chain has TRBV24-1 and TRBJ2-3, with TRBD2 matching over 7 bases. Germline assignment: CDR1 KGHDR and CDR2 SFDVKD. The CDR3 sequence is 15 residues long. Trimming took 3 bases from V and 3 from J; bases not matched to a gene: 5. This CDR3 reads CATSDKGGWTDTQYF. CDR3 in DNA: TGTGCCACCAGTGATAAGGGAGGGTGGACAGATACGCAGTATTTT.

CDR3 in DNA: TGTGCCAGCAGTAATCCGGGACAGGGGCGCGGGGACAATCAGCCCCAGCATTTT. Residues: CASSNPGQGRGDNQPQHF. The rearrangement uses TRBV28 and TRBJ1-5, with 10 bases matching TRBD1. This CDR3 region has 18 residues. Germline V gene sequence: CDR1 MDHEN, CDR2 SYDVKM. The junction had 13 bases not matched to a gene; V was cut back by 5 bases and J by 3 bases.

This clonotype was detected many times. The J gene is TRBJ2-5, the V gene TRBV20-1; TRBD1 aligns across 11 bases. CDR1 is DFQATT, CDR2 SNEGSKA, per germline (reference sequence). The CDR3 loop spans 14 amino acids. The ends lost 3 bases at V and 4 bases at J; junction bases unmatched: 4. This CDR3 is CSARRTGGRETQYF. CDR3 coding DNA: TGCAGTGCTAGGCGGACAGGGGGCAGAGAGACCCAGTACTTC.

This clonotype was detected many times. This chain connects TRBV5-5 to TRBJ2-2; possibly TRBD1 or TRBD2 for D (5 bases each). The V and J ends lost 0 bases and 3 bases respectively, with 15 bases between them. This CDR3 spans 17 amino acids. The germline CDR1 and CDR2 sequences are SGHKS and YYEKEE (reference sequence). CDR3 loop: CASSLDSGRIHTGELFF. The CDR3 DNA sequence: TGTGCCAGCAGCTTGGATTCGGGACGGATCCACACCGGGGAGCTGTTTTTT. The whole variable domain, filled in from reference TRBV5-5 and TRBJ2-2, reads DAGVTQSPTHLIKTRGQQVTLRCSPISGHKSVSWYQQVLGQGPQFIFQYYEKEERGRGNFPDRFSARQFPNYSSELNVNALLLGDSALYLCASSLDSGRIHTGELFFGEGSRLTVL.

This clonotype has more than one count but fewer than ten. This sequence joins TRBV7-9 and TRBJ1-2; D call uncertain. CDR3 length: 14 residues. Trimming took off 1 base at V and 4 bases at J, with 10 bases between the two ends. Germline V CDR1 and CDR2: SEHNR, FQNEAQ (reference sequence). The chain's CDR3 is CASSLETEGYGYTF. In nucleotides, the CDR3 is TGTGCCAGCAGCTTAGAAACAGAGGGCTATGGCTACACCTTC.

On this clonotype itself: A single base separates this from a much larger clone, so it may be a read error. This chain connects TRBV2 to TRBJ2-1, with D uncertain. This CDR3 has 11 residues. CDR1 is SNHLY and CDR2 is FYNNEI in the germline V gene. In DNA, the CDR3 is TGTGCCAGCGGCGATTACAGTGAGCAGTTCTTC. Amino acids: CASGDYSEQFF.

The chain recombines TRBV6-1 with TRBJ1-2; D is unclear. The CDR3 runs 14 residues. The V end lost 1 base, the J end lost 4 bases, and 10 bases lay between the germline ends. The germline V gene has CDR1 MNHNS and CDR2 SASEGT. CDR3 sequence (DNA): TGTGCCAGCAGTGAAGTAGTCAGGATCTATGGCTACACCTTC. Its protein is CASSEVVRIYGYTF.

This clonotype was counted between two and nine times. The chain is built from TRBV5-4 and TRBJ1-4; no firm D call. Trimming stripped 4 bases from V and 3 bases from J, with 13 bases between. The germline CDR1 and CDR2 sequences are SGHNT and YYREEE (reference sequence). The CDR3 totals 15 residues. As DNA, the CDR3 is TGTGCCAGCAGCAAAAAGGGAGGTTCTAATGAAAAACTGTTTTTT. Its translation is CASSKKGGSNEKLFF. The full variable domain, its missing parts supplied by reference TRBV5-4 and TRBJ1-4, is ETGVTQSPTHLIKTRGQQVTLRCSSQSGHNTVSWYQQALGQGPQFIFQYYREEENGRGNFPPRFSGLQFPNYSSELNVNALELDDSALYLCASSKKGGSNEKLFFGSGTQLSVL.

This clonotype appeared a few times. The CDR3: CASSLDTSGRYTDTQYF. The CDR3 DNA reads as TGTGCCAGCAGCTTGGACACTAGCGGGAGGTACACAGATACGCAGTATTTT. The chain carries TRBV5-4 and TRBJ2-3; 12 bases agree with TRBD2. Germline CDR1 and CDR2: SGHNT and YYREEE (reference sequence). V dropped 0 bases and J dropped 2; count of bases not matched to a gene: 4. The CDR3 runs 17 residues. Using reference TRBV5-4 and TRBJ2-3 for the parts outside the CDR3, the full variable domain is ETGVTQSPTHLIKTRGQQVTLRCSSQSGHNTVSWYQQALGQGPQFIFQYYREEENGRGNFPPRFSGLQFPNYSSELNVNALELDDSALYLCASSLDTSGRYTDTQYFGPGTRLTVL.

This clonotype was seen at least ten times. V gene TRBV2 combines with J gene TRBJ2-5; D is undetermined. Trimming removed 6 bases from V and 2 bases from J, with 16 bases in between. Per the germline V gene, CDR1 is SNHLY and CDR2 is FYNNEI. The CDR3 contains 15 residues. The DNA of the CDR3 is TGTGCCAGCAGGCCGGAAAGCACCCCGCAAGAGACCCAGTACTTC. Its protein is CASRPESTPQETQYF. Complete variable domain (other parts from reference TRBV2 and TRBJ2-5): EPEVTQTPSHQVTQMGQEVILRCVPISNHLYFYWYRQILGQKVEFLVSFYNNEISEKSEIFDDQFSVERPDGSNFTLKIRSTKLEDSAMYFCASRPESTPQETQYFGPGTRLLVL.

A few counts support this clonotype. The V call is TRBV27, the J call TRBJ1-2, with TRBD1 matching 7 bases. The junction had 6 bases not matched to a gene; V was cut back by 3 bases and J by 2 bases. The CDR3 covers 15 residues. CDR1 and CDR2 from the germline V gene are MNHEY and SMNVEV (reference sequence). In DNA form, the CDR3 reads TGTGCCAGCAGTTTGGAGACAGGGCCCAACTATGGCTACACCTTC. It encodes CASSLETGPNYGYTF.

This clonotype was counted ten times or more. The genes are TRBV7-6 and TRBJ1-2; TRBD1 matches 8 bases. The CDR3 runs 16 residues. Trimming removed 5 bases from V and 5 bases from J; junction bases left unmatched: 13. In germline, CDR1 is SGHVS, CDR2 FNYEAQ. The CDR3 region is CASSHEAGTGSYGYTF. In nucleotides, the CDR3 is TGTGCCAGCAGCCACGAGGCGGGGACAGGCAGTTATGGCTACACCTTC.

The chain links TRBV4-2 to TRBJ2-3; 10 nucleotides align to TRBD1. The V and J ends lost 2 bases and 0 bases, in that order; junction bases with no gene match: 5. This CDR3 spans 17 amino acids. Germline CDR1 and CDR2: LGHNA and YNFKEQ. This chain's CDR3 is CASSQNDRGLSTDTQYF. The CDR3 bases are TGTGCCAGCAGCCAAAACGACAGGGGGCTCAGCACAGATACGCAGTATTTT.

This clonotype came up a few times. V and J are TRBV24-1 and TRBJ1-5, with D maybe TRBD1 (5 bases). The V end lost 4 bases, the J end lost 6 bases, and 12 bases lay between the germline ends. The CDR3 covers 14 residues. Germline V gene data show CDR1 as KGHDR and CDR2 as SFDVKD. CDR3 DNA: TGTGCCACCAGTGAACAAGGAGGGGTTCAGCCCCAGCATTTT. Residues: CATSEQGGVQPQHF.

This clonotype was counted ten times or more. The V call is TRBV3-1, the J call TRBJ1-4; no clear D gene. Trimming cost V 3 bases and J 0 bases, with 5 bases left between them. The CDR3 extends over 14 amino acids. CDR1 is LGHDT and CDR2 is YNNKEL in the germline V gene (reference sequence). CDR3 DNA: TGTGCCAGCAGCCATGGCCCAACTAATGAAAAACTGTTTTTT. Translating it yields CASSHGPTNEKLFF. The whole variable domain, filled in from reference TRBV3-1 and TRBJ1-4, reads DTAVSQTPKYLVTQMGNDKSIKCEQNLGHDTMYWYKQDSKKFLKIMFSYNNKELIINETVPNRFSPKSPDKAHLNLHINSLELGDSAVYFCASSHGPTNEKLFFGSGTQLSVL.

The V call is TRBV30, the J call TRBJ1-3; D possibly corresponds to TRBD1 (5 bases). Germline values: CDR1 GTSNPN, CDR2 SVGIG (reference sequence). This CDR3 is built from 15 residues. Trimming cost V 2 bases and J 4 bases, with 15 bases left between them. DNA of the CDR3: TGTGCCTGGAGTCTAAATCAGGGTGGAGGAAACACCATATATTTT. It translates to CAWSLNQGGGNTIYF.

The chain links TRBV7-2 to TRBJ2-1; 11 nucleotides match TRBD2. CDR1 is SGHTA, CDR2 FQGNSA, per germline. This CDR3 comprises 15 residues. With 1 base clipped from V and 9 bases from J, the junction kept 5 bases outside the gene matches. The CDR3 protein is CASSLEGSGRAEQFF. CDR3 DNA: TGTGCCAGCAGCTTAGAGGGTAGCGGGAGGGCTGAGCAGTTCTTC.

This chain's CDR3 is CASRAGQGSYEQYF. In DNA form, the CDR3 reads TGTGCCAGCAGGGCGGGACAGGGCTCCTACGAGCAGTACTTC. V usage is TRBV28 and J usage is TRBJ2-7; 9 bases align to TRBD1. V was clipped by 6 bases and J by 0 bases; unmatched bases: 3. From germline, CDR1 is MDHEN and CDR2 SYDVKM. The CDR3 covers 14 residues. The full variable domain, rest sourced from reference TRBV28 and TRBJ2-7, is DVKVTQSSRYLVKRTGEKVFLECVQDMDHENMFWYRQDPGLGLRLIYFSYDVKMKEKGDIPEGYSVSREKKERFSLILESASTNQTSMYLCASRAGQGSYEQYFGPGTRLTVT.